This record looks at one T cell receptor (beta chain) sequence and its context. The sample belongs to a study of technical replicates of blood from a few donors. Only in-frame clones appear in the TCRdb table, and some are missing; sequencing was by immunoSEQ multiplex PCR. This table has more than 60,000 clones, 80% to 90% appearing once. The CDR3 is 13 residues long. V was shortened by 1 base and J by 4 bases, with 7 bases between the two germline ends. Germline assignment: CDR1 SGHNT and CDR2 YENEEA. The sequencing sample was made of PBMCs. The V call is TRBV11-3, the J call TRBJ2-5; TRBD2 is a possible D gene (5 bases). This TCR derives from a human donor in good health. Some clones in this sample may be carry-over from other donors' samples. Here the CDR3 DNA reads TGTGCCAGCAGCTTAGGCGGGTTAGAGACCCAGTACTTC. Amino acids: CASSLGGLETQYF.